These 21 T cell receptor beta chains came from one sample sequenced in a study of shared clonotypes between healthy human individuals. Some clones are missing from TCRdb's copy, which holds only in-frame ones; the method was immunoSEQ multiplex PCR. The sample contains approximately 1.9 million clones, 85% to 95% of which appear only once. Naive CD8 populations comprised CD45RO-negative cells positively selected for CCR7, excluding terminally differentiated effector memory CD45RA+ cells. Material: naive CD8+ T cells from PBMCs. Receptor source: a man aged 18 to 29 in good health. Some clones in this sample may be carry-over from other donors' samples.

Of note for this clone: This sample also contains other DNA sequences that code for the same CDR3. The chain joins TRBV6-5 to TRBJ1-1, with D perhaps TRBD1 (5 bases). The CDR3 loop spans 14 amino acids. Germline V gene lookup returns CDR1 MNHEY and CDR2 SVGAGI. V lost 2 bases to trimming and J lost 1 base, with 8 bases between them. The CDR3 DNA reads TGTGCCAGCAGTTACGGCACAGGGAACACTGAAGCTTTCTTT. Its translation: CASSYGTGNTEAFF.

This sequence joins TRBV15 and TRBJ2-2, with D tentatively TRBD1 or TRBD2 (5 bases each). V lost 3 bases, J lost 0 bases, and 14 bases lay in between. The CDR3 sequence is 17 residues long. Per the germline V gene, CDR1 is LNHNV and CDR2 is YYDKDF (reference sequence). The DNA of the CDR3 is TGTGCCACCAGCAGGATGGGACGACTGACGAACACCGGGGAGCTGTTTTTT. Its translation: CATSRMGRLTNTGELFF.

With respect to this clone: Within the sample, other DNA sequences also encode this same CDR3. In DNA form, the CDR3 reads TGTGCCAGCAGCGTAGTGGGACCGAACACTGAAGCTTTCTTT. This sequence encodes CASSVVGPNTEAFF. The chain couples TRBV9 to TRBJ1-1; the D gene is possibly TRBD1 (5 bases). Per germline, CDR1 SGDLS and CDR2 YYNGEE. Deletions cut 0 bases from V and 1 base from J, with 7 bases between. CDR3 size: 14 residues.

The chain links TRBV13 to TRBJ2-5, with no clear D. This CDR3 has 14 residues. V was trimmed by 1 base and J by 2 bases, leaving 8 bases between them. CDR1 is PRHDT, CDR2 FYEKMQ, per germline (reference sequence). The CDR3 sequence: CASSLVGGQETQYF. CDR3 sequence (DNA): TGTGCCAGCAGCTTAGTAGGCGGACAAGAGACCCAGTACTTC.

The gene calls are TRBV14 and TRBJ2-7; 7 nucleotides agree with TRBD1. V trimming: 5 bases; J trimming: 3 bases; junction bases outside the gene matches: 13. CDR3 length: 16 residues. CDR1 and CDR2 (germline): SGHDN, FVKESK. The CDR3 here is CASSSQDRVFVYEQYF. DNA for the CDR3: TGTGCCAGCAGCTCGCAAGACAGGGTCTTCGTCTACGAGCAGTACTTC.

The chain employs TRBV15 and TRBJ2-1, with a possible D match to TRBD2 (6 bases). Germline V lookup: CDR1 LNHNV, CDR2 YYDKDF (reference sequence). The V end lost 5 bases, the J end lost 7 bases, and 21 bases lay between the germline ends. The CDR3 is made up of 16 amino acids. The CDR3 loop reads CATSSRGGGPMNEQFF. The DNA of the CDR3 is TGTGCCACCAGCTCTCGAGGTGGAGGGCCAATGAATGAGCAGTTCTTC.

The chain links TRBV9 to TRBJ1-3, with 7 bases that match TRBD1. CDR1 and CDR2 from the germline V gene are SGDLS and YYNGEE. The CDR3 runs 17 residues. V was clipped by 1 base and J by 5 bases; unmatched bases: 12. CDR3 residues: CASSVIGTASPRNTIYF. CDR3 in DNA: TGTGCCAGCAGCGTAATCGGGACAGCTTCTCCGCGAAACACCATATATTTT.

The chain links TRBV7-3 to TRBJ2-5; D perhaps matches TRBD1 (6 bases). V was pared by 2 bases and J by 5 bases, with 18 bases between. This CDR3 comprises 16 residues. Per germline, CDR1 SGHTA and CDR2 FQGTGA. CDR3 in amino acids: CASSLDRRTGRETQYF. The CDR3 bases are TGTGCCAGCAGCTTAGATAGGCGTACAGGGCGGGAGACCCAGTACTTC.

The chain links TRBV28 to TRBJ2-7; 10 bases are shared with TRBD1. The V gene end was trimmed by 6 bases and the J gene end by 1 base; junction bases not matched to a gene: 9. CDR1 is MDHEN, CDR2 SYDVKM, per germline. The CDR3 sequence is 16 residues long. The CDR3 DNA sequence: TGTGCCAGCAGACTCCCAGGGACAGGGGAGTCCTACGAGCAGTACTTC. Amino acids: CASRLPGTGESYEQYF. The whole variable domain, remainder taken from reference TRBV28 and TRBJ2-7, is DVKVTQSSRYLVKRTGEKVFLECVQDMDHENMFWYRQDPGLGLRLIYFSYDVKMKEKGDIPEGYSVSREKKERFSLILESASTNQTSMYLCASRLPGTGESYEQYFGPGTRLTVT.

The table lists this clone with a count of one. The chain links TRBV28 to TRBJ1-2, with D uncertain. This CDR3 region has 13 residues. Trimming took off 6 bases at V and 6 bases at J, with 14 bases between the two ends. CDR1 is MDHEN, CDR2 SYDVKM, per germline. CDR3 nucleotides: TGTGCCAGCAGCCCCTTCGACATGGATGGCTACACCTTC. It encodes CASSPFDMDGYTF.

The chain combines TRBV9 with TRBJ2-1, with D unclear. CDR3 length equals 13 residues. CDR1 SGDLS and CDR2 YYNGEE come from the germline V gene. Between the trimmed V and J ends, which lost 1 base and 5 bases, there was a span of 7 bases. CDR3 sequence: CASSVRWDNEQFF. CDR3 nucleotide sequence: TGTGCCAGCAGCGTAAGGTGGGACAATGAGCAGTTCTTC.

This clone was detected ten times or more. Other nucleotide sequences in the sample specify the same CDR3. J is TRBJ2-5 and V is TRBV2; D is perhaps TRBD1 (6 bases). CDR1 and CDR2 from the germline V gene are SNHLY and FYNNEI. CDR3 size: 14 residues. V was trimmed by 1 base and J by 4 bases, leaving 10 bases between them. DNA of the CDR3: TGTGCCAGCAGTGAAGGGGGGCGCGGAGAGACCCAGTACTTC. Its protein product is CASSEGGRGETQYF.

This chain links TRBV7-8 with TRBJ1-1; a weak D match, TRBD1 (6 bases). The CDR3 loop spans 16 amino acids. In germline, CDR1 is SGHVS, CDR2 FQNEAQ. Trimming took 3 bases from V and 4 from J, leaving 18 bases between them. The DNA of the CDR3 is TGTGCCAGCAGCTTCTCCAGCAAACAGGGAGGCACTGAAGCTTTCTTT. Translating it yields CASSFSSKQGGTEAFF.

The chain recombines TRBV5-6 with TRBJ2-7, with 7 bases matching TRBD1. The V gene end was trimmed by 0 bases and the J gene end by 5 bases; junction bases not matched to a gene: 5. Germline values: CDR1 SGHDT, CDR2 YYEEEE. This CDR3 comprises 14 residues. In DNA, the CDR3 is TGTGCCAGCAGCTTGGGACAGGGCACCAACGAGCAGTACTTC. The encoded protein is CASSLGQGTNEQYF.

As DNA, the CDR3 is TGTGCCAGTAGTACGCCTTCGAGGGAGCTGTTTTTT. This encodes CASSTPSRELFF. The chain uses TRBV19 and TRBJ2-2; D ambiguous. Germline V lookup: CDR1 LNHDA, CDR2 SQIVND (reference sequence). The CDR3 extends over 12 amino acids. The ends were cut back, 4 bases at V and 9 bases at J, with 9 bases in the middle.

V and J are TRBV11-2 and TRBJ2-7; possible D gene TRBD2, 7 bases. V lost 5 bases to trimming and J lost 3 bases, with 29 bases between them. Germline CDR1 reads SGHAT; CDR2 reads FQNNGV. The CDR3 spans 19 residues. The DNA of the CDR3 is TGTGCCAGCAGCCGTACGTTAGACAGGACGGGGGGTAAGGACTACGAGCAGTACTTC. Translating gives CASSRTLDRTGGKDYEQYF. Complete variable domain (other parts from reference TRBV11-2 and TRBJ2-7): EAGVAQSPRYKIIEKRQSVAFWCNPISGHATLYWYQQILGQGPKLLIQFQNNGVVDDSQLPKDRFSAERLKGVDSTLKIQPAKLEDSAVYLCASSRTLDRTGGKDYEQYFGPGTRLTVT.

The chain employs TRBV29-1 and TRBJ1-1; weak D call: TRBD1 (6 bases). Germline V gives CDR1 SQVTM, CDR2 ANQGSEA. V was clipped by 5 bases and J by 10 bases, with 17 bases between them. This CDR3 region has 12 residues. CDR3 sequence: CSVRGGSWGAFF. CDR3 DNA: TGCAGCGTTCGAGGGGGGAGTTGGGGAGCTTTCTTT.

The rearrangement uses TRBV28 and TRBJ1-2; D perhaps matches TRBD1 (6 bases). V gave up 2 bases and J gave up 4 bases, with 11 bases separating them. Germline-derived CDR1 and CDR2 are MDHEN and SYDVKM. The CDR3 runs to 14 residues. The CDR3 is CASSLNRVGYGYTF. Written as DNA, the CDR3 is TGTGCCAGCAGTTTAAACAGGGTCGGCTATGGCTACACCTTC.

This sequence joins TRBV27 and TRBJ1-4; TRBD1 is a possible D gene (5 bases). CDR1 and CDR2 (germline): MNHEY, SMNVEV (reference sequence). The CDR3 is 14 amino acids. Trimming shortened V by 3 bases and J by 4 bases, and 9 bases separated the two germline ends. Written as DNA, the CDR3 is TGTGCCAGCAGTTTCCGCAGGGTTAATGAAAAACTGTTTTTT. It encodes CASSFRRVNEKLFF.

This chain's CDR3 is CASSEDRRQETQYF. The CDR3 DNA sequence: TGCGCCAGCAGCGAGGACAGGCGCCAAGAGACCCAGTACTTC. The chain couples TRBV5-1 to TRBJ2-5, with TRBD1 matching over 7 bases. Trimming removed 4 bases from V and 1 base from J; junction bases left unmatched: 4. Germline lookup yields CDR1 SGHRS and CDR2 YFSETQ. The CDR3 length is 14 residues.

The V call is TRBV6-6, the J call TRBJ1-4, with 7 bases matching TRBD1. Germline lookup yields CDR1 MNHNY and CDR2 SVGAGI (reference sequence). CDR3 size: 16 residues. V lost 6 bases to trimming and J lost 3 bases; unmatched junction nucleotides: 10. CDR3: CASSREHRGSNEKLFF. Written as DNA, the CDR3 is TGTGCCAGCAGCCGAGAACACAGGGGATCTAATGAAAAACTGTTTTTT.